These 25 T cell receptor beta chains share one sample of origin, sequenced in a study of tumor-infiltrating lymphocytes in primary liver carcinoma. Researchers generated TCR beta cDNA from approximately 450 ng of total RNA, relying on a constant-region primer. What produced the TCR beta libraries was three nested multiplex PCR rounds using slightly modified ARM-PCR. Use of TRBV1-TRBV30 forward primers with a C-beta reverse primer characterized the first two PCR rounds, which lasted approximately 11 cycles each. One entry per CDR3 protein, called by TCRdb with MiXCR from the multiplex PCR reads. The sample comprises hundreds of thousands of distinct CDR3 sequences, approximately 58% of which are singletons, and about a sixth rests with the top ten. Unsorted whole blood supplied the blood RNA, and germline DNA was isolated too. The material sequenced was peripheral blood. The receptors were sampled from a woman aged 25 to 45 with primary liver carcinoma and hepatitis B virus infection.

The CDR3 DNA follows: TGCAGCGTCAAACAACGGGGGAAGAACACTGAAGCTTTCTTT. Residues: CSVKQRGKNTEAFF. V is TRBV29-1 and J is TRBJ1-1, with D possibly TRBD1 on 5 matching bases. This CDR3 spans 14 amino acids. CDR1 is SQVTM and CDR2 is ANQGSEA in the germline V gene. Between the trimmed V and J ends, which lost 6 bases and 1 base, there was a span of 15 bases.

This clonotype has more than one count but fewer than ten. This chain links TRBV14 with TRBJ2-7; TRBD1 matches at 9 bases. The CDR3 has 17 residues. Looked up from germline, CDR1 is SGHDN and CDR2 is FVKESK. V shed 0 bases and J 2 bases; nucleotides not matched to a gene: 8. The CDR3 reads CASSQEPGTGMAYEQYF. CDR3 coding DNA: TGTGCCAGCAGCCAAGAACCAGGGACAGGGATGGCCTACGAGCAGTACTTC.

A few counts support this clonotype. The chain links TRBV29-1 to TRBJ2-5; D is undetermined. This CDR3 is built from 12 residues. CDR1 is SQVTM, CDR2 ANQGSEA, per germline. Trimming pared 5 bases from V and 5 bases from J, leaving 12 bases between. CDR3 region: CSVRRIGETQYF. The CDR3 nucleotides are TGCAGCGTTCGTAGGATTGGGGAGACCCAGTACTTC.

Details on this clonotype: Since the CDR3 does not end with the conserved phenylalanine or tryptophan, this likely comes from a read error. The chain is built from TRBV11-2 and TRBJ2-7; the match to TRBD2 covers 7 bases. The ends lost 5 bases at V and 4 bases at J; junction bases unmatched: 14. The germline gives CDR1 SGHAT, CDR2 FQNNGV. This CDR3 comprises 16 residues. DNA for the CDR3: TGTGCCAGCAGCCTAAGAAGGGTGGCGGGAGTTTACGAGCAGTACCTC. It yields the protein CASSLRRVAGVYEQYL.

The table lists this clonotype with a count of one. The rearrangement uses TRBV29-1 and TRBJ2-5; no definite D call. The V gene lost 6 bases and the J gene lost 4 bases, with 9 bases spanning the gap. The germline V gene has CDR1 SQVTM and CDR2 ANQGSEA. The CDR3 length is 11 residues. The CDR3 spells CSVGPRETQYF. CDR3 coding DNA: TGCAGCGTGGGCCCCCGAGAGACCCAGTACTTC.

V usage is TRBV4-1 and J usage is TRBJ2-7; the D is unclear. This CDR3 has 14 residues. In germline, CDR1 is MGHRA, CDR2 YSYEKL. V was trimmed by 1 base and J by 9 bases, leaving 16 bases between them. CDR3 in amino acids: CASSQVDRSHGQYF. The CDR3 coding sequence is TGCGCCAGCAGCCAAGTGGACCGCTCCCACGGGCAGTACTTC.

The rearrangement links TRBV5-6 to TRBJ1-1; 7 positions match TRBD1. V shed 0 bases, J shed 0 bases, and the junction held 11 bases outside the gene matches. This CDR3 has 18 amino acids. Per the germline V gene, CDR1 is SGHDT and CDR2 is YYEEEE. CDR3 in amino acids: CASSLARGQRFMNTEAFF. In DNA, the CDR3 is TGTGCCAGCAGCTTGGCCAGGGGACAGCGCTTCATGAACACTGAAGCTTTCTTT.

The chain joins TRBV11-2 to TRBJ2-7; D may be TRBD1 (5 bases). The V gene lost 5 bases and the J gene lost 5 bases, with 13 bases spanning the gap. This CDR3 region has 13 residues. The germline V gene has CDR1 SGHAT and CDR2 FQNNGV. As DNA, the CDR3 is TGTGCCAGCAGCGTATGGGGCTCAGACGAGCAGTACTTC. This gives the protein CASSVWGSDEQYF.

This clonotype occurred many times. The J gene is TRBJ2-1, the V gene TRBV12-3 or TRBV12-4; possibly TRBD2 for D (5 bases). This CDR3 is built from 14 residues. The V gene lost 6 bases and the J gene lost 2 bases, with 11 bases spanning the gap. The CDR3 here is CASRRAETYNEQFF. The CDR3 nucleotides are TGTGCCAGCAGGCGGGCCGAAACCTACAATGAGCAGTTCTTC.

Concerning this clonotype: An end of the junction does not agree with germline; a read error may underlie this. This rearrangement joins TRBV6-1 to TRBJ2-7, with 8 bases identical to TRBD2. The CDR3 contains 14 residues. Germline CDR1 MNHNS, CDR2 SASEGT. The CDR3 DNA reads TGTGCCACCAGTGACGGGACTAGTACGTACGAGCAATACTTC. Translated: CATSDGTSTYEQYF.

As regards this clonotype: Mismatch with germline at one junction end may stem from a read error. This rearrangement joins TRBV12-3 or TRBV12-4 to TRBJ2-1, with D hard to call. The CDR3 is 14 residues long. The CDR3 DNA follows: TGTGCCATCGGCGGAGTCAGCTCCTACACTGAGCAGTTCTTC. Residues: CAIGGVSSYTEQFF.

This clonotype was seen once. Since a much larger clone is just one base distant, this may be a read error. The CDR3 loop is CARAELDPHQSAFF. CDR3 nucleotides: TGTGCCAGGGCCGAGCTCGACCCCCACCAGTCAGCTTTCTTT. The chain uses TRBV12-3 or TRBV12-4 and TRBJ1-1; D ambiguous. The CDR3 spans 14 residues. Deletions cut 9 bases from V and 10 bases from J, with 24 bases between.

The V gene is TRBV6-1, the J gene TRBJ2-5, with TRBD2 matching over 10 bases. This CDR3 contains 15 residues. Germline CDR1 and CDR2: MNHNS and SASEGT. Trimming at V came to 4 bases and at J to 4 bases, leaving 6 bases not matched to a gene. The CDR3 is CASSVGTSAIETQYF. The CDR3 bases are TGTGCCAGCAGTGTCGGGACTAGCGCGATAGAGACCCAGTACTTC.

In its sample, this clonotype was seen a few times. The chain carries TRBV12-3 or TRBV12-4 and TRBJ1-1; 7 positions agree with TRBD1. J lost 2 bases, V lost 5 bases, and 5 bases had no gene match. This CDR3 has 14 residues. The CDR3 region has the DNA TGTGCCAGCAGTATCCGACAGGGAAACACTGAAGCTTTCTTT. This translates into CASSIRQGNTEAFF.

Note on this clonotype: A much larger clone lies a single base off, so this may be a read error. The DNA for the CDR3 is TGCGCCAGCAGCCTGTCCGGGAGACGCCTAGGTACCGAGCAGTACTTC. It codes for CASSLSGRRLGTEQYF. The chain joins TRBV4-1 to TRBJ2-7, with D perhaps matching TRBD2 (6 bases). The CDR3 runs 16 residues. CDR1 and CDR2 (germline): MGHRA, YSYEKL. V shed 4 bases and J shed 6 bases, with 22 bases lying between them.

This chain links TRBV7-9 with TRBJ2-7; 9 nucleotides align to TRBD1. The CDR3 is made up of 16 amino acids. CDR1 is SEHNR and CDR2 is FQNEAQ in the germline V gene (reference sequence). Trimming removed 4 bases from V and 5 bases from J; junction bases left unmatched: 12. In DNA, the CDR3 is TGTGCCAGCAGCTCCGTTGCGAGACAGGGGGACGACGAGCAGTACTTC. Translated: CASSSVARQGDDEQYF.

J is TRBJ2-7 and V is TRBV7-9; 9 positions match TRBD2. This CDR3 contains 15 residues. Germline V CDR1 and CDR2: SEHNR, FQNEAQ (reference sequence). V trimming: 7 bases; J trimming: 6 bases; junction bases outside the gene matches: 13. The chain's CDR3 is CASTLGLAGLGEQYF. The CDR3 bases are TGTGCCAGCACCCTAGGGCTAGCGGGACTGGGCGAGCAGTACTTC.

This clonotype was observed a single time. One end of the junction is discordant with germline, which a read error may explain. The chain has TRBV5-4 and TRBJ2-2; 12 positions agree with TRBD2. The CDR3 has 16 residues. Per the germline V gene, CDR1 is SGHNT and CDR2 is YYREEE (reference sequence). CDR3 nucleotides: TGTGCCAGCAGCTTGGTGTCTAGCGGGAGGGTCGGGGAGCTGTTGTTT. Amino acids: CASSLVSSGRVGELLF.

This clonotype was picked up one time. A much larger clonotype is one base distant, so this may be a read error. The chain is built from TRBV13 and TRBJ2-1; 11 nucleotides match TRBD2. The CDR3 sequence is 18 residues long. Germline V gene data show CDR1 as PRHDT and CDR2 as FYEKMQ (reference sequence). V dropped 0 bases and J dropped 7; count of bases not matched to a gene: 11. CDR3 region: CASSLGGSGRARPNEQFF. The CDR3 DNA reads TGTGCCAGCAGCTTAGGAGGTAGCGGGAGGGCCCGGCCTAATGAGCAGTTCTTC.

Sample share makes this clonotype medium-sized (0.01 to 0.1%). The J gene is TRBJ2-2, the V gene TRBV11-2, with D perhaps matching TRBD2 (6 bases). The germline V and J ends were trimmed by 7 bases and 5 bases, with 11 bases remaining between them. The germline CDR1 and CDR2 sequences are SGHAT and FQNNGV. The CDR3 consists of 13 residues. Here the CDR3 reads CASKRAGTGELFF. Here the CDR3 DNA reads TGTGCCAGCAAAAGGGCGGGGACCGGGGAGCTGTTTTTT.

CDR3 DNA: TGTGCCAGCAGCGTACAGCGGGAGTTAGATACGCAGTATTTT. Protein: CASSVQRELDTQYF. This chain uses TRBV9 with TRBJ2-3; 8 bases agree with TRBD2. Germline V lookup: CDR1 SGDLS, CDR2 YYNGEE. The CDR3 has 14 residues. V dropped 1 base and J dropped 5; count of bases not matched to a gene: 3.

V and J are TRBV6-2 or TRBV6-3 and TRBJ2-7; D is uncertain. Between the trimmed V and J ends, which lost 4 bases and 4 bases, there was a span of 5 bases. CDR1 is MNHEY, CDR2 SVGEGT, per germline. The CDR3 is 11 amino acids. The CDR3 loop is CASSSDYEQYF. CDR3 coding DNA: TGTGCCAGCAGTTCGGATTACGAGCAGTACTTC.

This clonotype was counted a single time. The chain links TRBV19 to TRBJ1-1; no definite D call. V was pared by 2 bases and J by 7 bases, with 14 bases between. The CDR3 runs to 14 residues. Germline CDR1 reads LNHDA; CDR2 reads SQIVND (reference sequence). The CDR3 spells CASSILLGSIEAFF. The CDR3 DNA reads as TGTGCCAGTAGTATACTTCTTGGCTCAATTGAAGCTTTCTTT. The full variable domain, with the rest looked up from reference TRBV19 and TRBJ1-1, is DGGITQSPKYLFRKEGQNVTLSCEQNLNHDAMYWYRQDPGQGLRLIYYSQIVNDFQKGDIAEGYSVSREKKESFPLTVTSAQKNPTAFYLCASSILLGSIEAFFGQGTRLTVV.

With respect to this clonotype: No conserved phenylalanine or tryptophan ends this CDR3, so it is likely a read error. V usage is TRBV30 and J usage is TRBJ1-6; no definite D call. Trimming removed 5 bases from V and 7 bases from J, with 12 bases in between. CDR3 length: 13 amino acids. CDR1 is GTSNPN and CDR2 is SVGIG in the germline V gene (reference sequence). CDR3 region: CAWSELGNSPLHC. The CDR3 DNA reads as TGTGCCTGGTCAGAACTCGGAAATTCACCCCTCCACTGT.

Comment on this clonotype: This may come from a read error, since a much larger clone is one base off. The gene calls are TRBV6-5 and TRBJ2-7; 7 bases are shared with TRBD1. Germline-derived CDR1 and CDR2 are MNHEY and SVGAGI. V was clipped by 2 bases and J by 4 bases; unmatched bases: 5. CDR3 size: 14 residues. CDR3 sequence reads: CASSYQGEVYEQYF. The CDR3 DNA is TGTGCCAGCAGTTACCAGGGGGAAGTTTACGAGCAGTACTTC.